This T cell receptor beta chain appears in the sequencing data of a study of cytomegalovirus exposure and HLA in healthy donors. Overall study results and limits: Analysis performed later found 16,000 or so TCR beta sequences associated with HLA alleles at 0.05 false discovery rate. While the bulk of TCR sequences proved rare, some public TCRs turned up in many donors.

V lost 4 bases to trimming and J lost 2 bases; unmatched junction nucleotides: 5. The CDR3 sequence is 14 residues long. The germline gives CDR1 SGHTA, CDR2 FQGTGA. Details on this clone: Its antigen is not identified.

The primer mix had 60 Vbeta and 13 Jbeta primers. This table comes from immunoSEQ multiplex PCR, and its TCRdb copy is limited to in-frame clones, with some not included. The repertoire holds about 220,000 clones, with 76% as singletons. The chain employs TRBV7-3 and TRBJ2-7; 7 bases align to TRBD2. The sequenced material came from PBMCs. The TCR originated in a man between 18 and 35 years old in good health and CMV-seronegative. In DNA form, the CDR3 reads TGTGCCAGCAGCTCTGGACTAGGACCCTACGAGCAGTACTTC. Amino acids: CASSSGLGPYEQYF.